The 26 T cell receptor beta chains below all came from one sample that was sequenced in a study of spatial heterogeneity in lung cancer. TCRdb ran MiXCR on the 5' RACE reads and lists one entry per CDR3 protein. Here the sample spans around 4,000 distinct CDR3 sequences, around 21% being singletons. Time point indicated: sample taken at primary tumor resection. Sequencing of whole RNA from tumor, nontumor lung or frozen PBMC involved no sorting. This material consisted of normal lung tissue next to the tumor, taken at surgery. Source of these receptors: a female donor with early-stage non-small cell lung cancer.

This clonotype rates as medium-sized. CDR3 sequence: CASSLAGAGSGANVLTF. In DNA form, the CDR3 reads TGTGCCAGCAGCTTAGCAGGGGCAGGGTCTGGGGCCAACGTCCTGACTTTC. The chain combines TRBV7-3 with TRBJ2-6; D might be TRBD1 (6 bases). Germline V gene sequence: CDR1 SGHTA, CDR2 FQGTGA. The CDR3 runs to 17 residues. V was pared by 2 bases and J by 1 base, with 12 bases between.

Within the sample, this clonotype is medium-sized. The CDR3 nucleotides read TGTGCCAGCAGCCAAGATGTGGCGGGGGGCGCCACAGATACGCAGTATTTT. Protein sequence: CASSQDVAGGATDTQYF. The chain is built from TRBV4-2 and TRBJ2-3; 8 bases agree with TRBD2. After removal of 0 bases from V and 2 bases from J, the junction contained 7 bases not matched to a gene. Germline CDR1 and CDR2: LGHNA and YNFKEQ. The CDR3 sequence is 17 residues long.

In its sample, this clonotype was seen once. The chain has TRBV5-1 and TRBJ2-1; 8 bases line up with TRBD2. The germline V gene has CDR1 SGHRS and CDR2 YFSETQ. J was trimmed by 6 bases and V by 2 bases; bases with no gene match: 4. CDR3 length equals 14 residues. The CDR3: CASSFQRGSNEQFF. In DNA form, the CDR3 reads TGCGCCAGCAGCTTTCAGCGGGGGAGCAATGAGCAGTTCTTC. The full variable domain, with the rest looked up from reference TRBV5-1 and TRBJ2-1, is KAGVTQTPRYLIKTRGQQVTLSCSPISGHRSVSWYQQTPGQGLQFLFEYFSETQRNKGNFPGRFSGRQFSNSRSEMNVSTLELGDSALYLCASSFQRGSNEQFFGPGTRLTVL.

Sample share makes this clonotype medium-sized. CDR3 in amino acids: CASSVNFDQEQFF. The CDR3 coding sequence is TGTGCCAGCAGCGTAAACTTTGACCAGGAGCAGTTCTTC. This chain connects TRBV9 to TRBJ2-1, with D unclear. This CDR3 region has 13 residues. Germline assignment: CDR1 SGDLS and CDR2 YYNGEE. Between the trimmed V and J ends, which lost 1 base and 10 bases, there was a span of 12 bases.

This clonotype counts as large (0.1 to 1%). This chain uses TRBV6-2 or TRBV6-3 with TRBJ2-4, with a possible D match to TRBD2 (7 bases). The germline V gene encodes CDR1 MNHEY and CDR2 SVGEGT. This CDR3 is built from 15 residues. V gave up 6 bases and J gave up 3 bases, with 15 bases separating them. CDR3 sequence reads: CASRGPGGDKNIQYF. CDR3 coding DNA: TGTGCCAGCAGGGGACCGGGGGGCGACAAAAACATTCAGTACTTC.

This clonotype was seen many times. The J gene is TRBJ1-2, the V gene TRBV5-1; 10 nucleotides line up with TRBD1. Germline V gives CDR1 SGHRS, CDR2 YFSETQ. CDR3 size: 14 residues. V lost 5 bases, J lost 3 bases, and 4 bases stayed unmatched. The CDR3 loop is CASRRDRGDYGYTF. DNA for the CDR3: TGCGCCAGCAGGAGGGACAGGGGCGACTATGGCTACACCTTC. The full variable domain, with the rest looked up from reference TRBV5-1 and TRBJ1-2, is KAGVTQTPRYLIKTRGQQVTLSCSPISGHRSVSWYQQTPGQGLQFLFEYFSETQRNKGNFPGRFSGRQFSNSRSEMNVSTLELGDSALYLCASRRDRGDYGYTFGSGTRLTVV.

This clonotype appeared once. In DNA, the CDR3 is TGTGCCAGCAGTCCCCGAGGCCAGGGCCCCAACACCGGGGAGCTGTTTTTT. It is translated as CASSPRGQGPNTGELFF. The J gene is TRBJ2-2, the V gene TRBV6-5; maybe TRBD1 (5 bases). This CDR3 contains 17 residues. The germline V gene has CDR1 MNHEY and CDR2 SVGAGI. Trimming shortened V by 5 bases and J by 2 bases, and 18 bases separated the two germline ends.

This clonotype is medium-sized within its sample. The V call is TRBV29-1, the J call TRBJ1-1; 8 nucleotides align to TRBD1. The CDR3 length is 15 residues. V was clipped by 3 bases and J by 0 bases; unmatched bases: 6. CDR1 SQVTM and CDR2 ANQGSEA come from the germline V gene. The chain's CDR3 is CSVDRGQGMNTEAFF. The CDR3 nucleotides are TGCAGCGTTGACCGCGGACAGGGAATGAACACTGAAGCTTTCTTT.

The table lists this clonotype with many counts. V is TRBV5-1 and J is TRBJ2-3, with 10 bases fitting TRBD2. The CDR3 has 16 residues. V trimming: 4 bases; J trimming: 1 base; junction bases outside the gene matches: 6. CDR1 and CDR2 (germline): SGHRS, YFSETQ. The CDR3 sequence is CASSRTLAGGTDTQYF. CDR3 bases: TGCGCCAGCAGCCGAACCCTAGCGGGGGGCACAGATACGCAGTATTTT.

This clonotype was picked up many times. The chain recombines TRBV20-1 with TRBJ1-4; D is uncertain. CDR1 and CDR2 (germline): DFQATT, SNEGSKA (reference sequence). CDR3 size: 16 residues. V was trimmed by 1 base and J by 0 bases, leaving 12 bases between them. CDR3 nucleotides: TGCAGTGCTAGAGGCTCCGGTCCCGCAACTAATGAAAAACTGTTTTTT. Residues: CSARGSGPATNEKLFF.

This clonotype was picked up many times. The gene calls are TRBV24-1 and TRBJ2-3; TRBD1 aligns across 8 bases. V dropped 9 bases and J dropped 4; count of bases not matched to a gene: 8. CDR3 length: 14 residues. Germline assignment: CDR1 KGHDR and CDR2 SFDVKD. The CDR3 bases are TGTGCCACCGCGCGAGACAGGGGCGCAGATACGCAGTATTTT. It codes for CATARDRGADTQYF.

This sequence joins TRBV28 and TRBJ2-4; D possibly corresponds to TRBD1 (6 bases). V was clipped by 6 bases and J by 8 bases, with 11 bases between them. CDR1 and CDR2 (germline): MDHEN, SYDVKM. The CDR3 is made up of 12 amino acids. CDR3 DNA sequence: TGTGCCAGCAGGCAGGGGCTGGACATTCAGTACTTC. Translation: CASRQGLDIQYF. Filled out from reference TRBV28 and TRBJ2-4, the complete variable domain reads DVKVTQSSRYLVKRTGEKVFLECVQDMDHENMFWYRQDPGLGLRLIYFSYDVKMKEKGDIPEGYSVSREKKERFSLILESASTNQTSMYLCASRQGLDIQYFGAGTRLSVL.

This clonotype was counted many times. The chain recombines TRBV12-3 or TRBV12-4 with TRBJ1-5, with 9 bases that match TRBD1. The CDR3 has 16 residues. V shed 3 bases and J 4 bases; nucleotides not matched to a gene: 7. CDR3 bases: TGTGCCAGCAGTTTGGGGACAGGGACCCATAATCAGCCCCAGCATTTT. Residues: CASSLGTGTHNQPQHF.

In its sample, this clonotype ranks as medium-sized. The chain uses TRBV7-2 and TRBJ2-4, with TRBD2 matching over 14 bases. Trimming removed 4 bases from V and 9 bases from J; junction bases left unmatched: 8. CDR1 SGHTA and CDR2 FQGNSA come from the germline V gene. The length of the CDR3 is 16 residues. The CDR3: CASSSRLAGGRGIQYF. CDR3 in DNA: TGTGCCAGCAGCTCCCGACTAGCGGGAGGGCGTGGCATTCAGTACTTC. The variable domain in full, completed from reference TRBV7-2 and TRBJ2-4, reads GAGVSQSPSNKVTEKGKDVELRCDPISGHTALYWYRQSLGQGLEFLIYFQGNSAPDKSGLPSDRFSAERTGGSVSTLTIQRTQQEDSAVYLCASSSRLAGGRGIQYFGAGTRLSVL.

This clonotype is judged medium-sized (0.01 to 0.1%). The chain uses TRBV3-1 and TRBJ2-5, with D perhaps being TRBD1 or TRBD2 (6 bases each). The CDR3 covers 14 residues. Germline CDR1 reads LGHDT; CDR2 reads YNNKEL (reference sequence). Trimming took off 5 bases at V and 1 base at J, with 11 bases between the two ends. For the CDR3, the DNA is TGTGCCAGCAGCGTAGGGGGGCCCCAAGAGACCCAGTACTTC. Its translation: CASSVGGPQETQYF.

This clonotype is deemed medium-sized. J is TRBJ2-3 and V is TRBV4-2; D gene uncertain. Germline CDR1 LGHNA, CDR2 YNFKEQ. Trimming cost V 0 bases and J 6 bases, with 10 bases left between them. There are 14 residues in the CDR3. The CDR3 DNA sequence: TGTGCCAGCAGCCAAGACCCGTCGGAGGATACGCAGTATTTT. Its translation: CASSQDPSEDTQYF.

This clonotype is medium-sized. CDR3: CASGGNSPLHF. CDR3 nucleotides: TGTGCCAGCGGGGGAAATTCACCCCTCCACTTT. The J gene is TRBJ1-6, the V gene TRBV2; tentative D call: TRBD1 (5 bases). V shed 8 bases and J shed 7 bases, with 6 bases lying between them. Germline CDR1 is SNHLY and CDR2 is FYNNEI. The CDR3 spans 11 residues.

This clonotype qualifies as medium-sized. The chain uses TRBV7-3 and TRBJ2-1; 9 nucleotides align to TRBD2. From germline, CDR1 is SGHTA and CDR2 FQGTGA. The CDR3 consists of 14 residues. V lost 5 bases and J lost 8; bases outside the gene matches: 7. The CDR3 DNA reads as TGTGCCAGCAGCCTCGGGACTAGCTCGCATGAGCAGTTCTTC. Its translation: CASSLGTSSHEQFF.

A few counts support this clonotype. This sequence joins TRBV5-4 and TRBJ2-1; 7 nucleotides line up with TRBD2. Germline CDR1 and CDR2: SGHNT and YYREEE (reference sequence). V trimming: 4 bases; J trimming: 6 bases; junction bases outside the gene matches: 4. CDR3 length: 13 amino acids. In DNA form, the CDR3 reads TGTGCCAGCAGCCGGGACTACGGCAATGAGCAGTTCTTC. Protein: CASSRDYGNEQFF.

By sample fraction, this clonotype is medium-sized. The CDR3, as DNA: TGTGCCAGCAGCCCTTCACTGAACACTGAAGCTTTCTTT. This sequence encodes CASSPSLNTEAFF. This chain uses TRBV7-9 with TRBJ1-1, with D unresolved. Germline CDR1 reads SEHNR; CDR2 reads FQNEAQ (reference sequence). The V and J ends lost 5 bases and 0 bases respectively, with 7 bases between them. The CDR3 length is 13 residues.

This clonotype has ten or more counts. The V call is TRBV6-2 or TRBV6-3, the J call TRBJ2-7; D unresolved. The CDR3 covers 13 residues. Trimming left V 7 bases short and J 6 bases short, with 16 bases between. Germline loops: CDR1 MNHEY, CDR2 SVGEGT. The CDR3 DNA reads as TGTGCCAGCAATCCCTGGGATGGGCGCGAGCAGTACTTC. Protein: CASNPWDGREQYF.

This clonotype was observed a few times. V and J are TRBV7-8 and TRBJ2-7; 8 bases align to TRBD1. The CDR3 consists of 19 residues. With 1 base clipped from V and 5 bases from J, the junction kept 19 bases outside the gene matches. Germline CDR1 SGHVS, CDR2 FQNEAQ. DNA of the CDR3: TGTGCCAGCAGCTTAGGACAGCGTGGCAGGGGACAGGTCAGCAACGAGCAGTACTTC. Amino acids: CASSLGQRGRGQVSNEQYF.

This clonotype was counted only a few times. V usage is TRBV6-2 or TRBV6-3 and J usage is TRBJ2-1; D is perhaps TRBD2 (5 bases). The CDR3 is made up of 18 amino acids. The V end was cut by 6 bases, the J end by 8 bases, with 29 bases between. Germline CDR1 MNHEY, CDR2 SVGEGT. CDR3: CASSHSALWGAVGDEQFF. CDR3 coding DNA: TGTGCCAGCAGCCACTCGGCTCTGTGGGGAGCAGTAGGCGATGAGCAGTTCTTC.

This clonotype turned up a few times. The J gene is TRBJ1-2, the V gene TRBV27; D is uncertain. V was shortened by 1 base and J by 0 bases, with 3 bases between the two germline ends. Germline-derived CDR1 and CDR2 are MNHEY and SMNVEV (reference sequence). The CDR3 covers 13 residues. The CDR3 region has the DNA TGTGCCAGCAGTTTATATCCTAACTATGGCTACACCTTC. This codes for CASSLYPNYGYTF.

This clonotype was observed a handful of times. This chain uses TRBV6-2 or TRBV6-3 with TRBJ1-5; 7 positions agree with TRBD1. The CDR3 is made up of 13 amino acids. Germline V gene data show CDR1 as MNHEY and CDR2 as SVGEGT. V was clipped by 2 bases and J by 14 bases; unmatched bases: 9. The DNA for the CDR3 is TGTGCCAGCAGTTACCCAGGGACAGACGTGAAGCATTTT. Protein product: CASSYPGTDVKHF.

This chain joins TRBV6-2 or TRBV6-3 and TRBJ2-4, with 8 bases identical to TRBD1. The V and J ends lost 2 bases and 0 bases, in that order; junction bases with no gene match: 0. Germline values: CDR1 MNHEY, CDR2 SVGEGT. The CDR3 is 15 residues long. The chain's CDR3 is CASSYGQGAKNIQYF. The CDR3, as DNA: TGTGCCAGCAGTTACGGACAGGGAGCCAAAAACATTCAGTACTTC.